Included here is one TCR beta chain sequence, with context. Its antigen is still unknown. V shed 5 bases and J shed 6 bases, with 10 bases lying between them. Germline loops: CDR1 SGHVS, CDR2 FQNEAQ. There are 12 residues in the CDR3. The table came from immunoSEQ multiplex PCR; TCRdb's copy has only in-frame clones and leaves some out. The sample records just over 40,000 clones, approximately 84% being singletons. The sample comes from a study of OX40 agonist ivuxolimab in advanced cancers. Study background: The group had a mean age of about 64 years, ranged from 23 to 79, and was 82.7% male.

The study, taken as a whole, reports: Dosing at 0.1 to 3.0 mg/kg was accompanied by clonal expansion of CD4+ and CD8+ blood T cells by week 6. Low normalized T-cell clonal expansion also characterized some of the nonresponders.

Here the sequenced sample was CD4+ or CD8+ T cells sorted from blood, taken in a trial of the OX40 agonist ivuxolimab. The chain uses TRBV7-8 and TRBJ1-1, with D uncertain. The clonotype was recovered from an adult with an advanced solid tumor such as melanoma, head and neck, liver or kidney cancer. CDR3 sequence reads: CASSRPAAEAFF. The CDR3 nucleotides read TGTGCCAGCAGCCGGCCGGCGGCTGAAGCTTTCTTT.